The entry below gives a single TCR beta chain sequence along with its context. Its antigen remains unidentified. This sample stems from a study of T-cell memory formation after mild COVID-19. Overall study: Clusters of TCRs were largely donor specific.

TCR alpha and TCR beta cDNA libraries carrying sample barcodes and UMIs were produced by 5'RACE using constant-segment primers. MiXCR, run by TCRdb on the 5' RACE reads, gives a single entry per CDR3 protein. The table has about 340,000 distinct CDR3 sequences, 20% to 25% seen once; the top ten hold around 23%. Study results and limitations: Clones that shrank (day 15 to 85) were balanced CD4/CD8, whereas later expanders leaned CD4+. Prior to infection, memory already included some responding clones, suggesting cross-reactive memory joined.

The source of this sequence is a man between 18 and 35 years old who had mild COVID-19 (a few samples of this study predate the infection). Cell type and time point are not known. Sequencing input: PBMCs or a T cell subset sorted from them (not recorded which).

The DNA of the CDR3 is TGTGCTAGTGGTGATCCCAGGGTTGAGCAGTTCTTC. Residues: CASGDPRVEQFF. The chain employs TRBV12-5 and TRBJ2-1; D is possibly TRBD1 (5 bases). CDR3 length: 12 residues. The V end lost 5 bases, the J end lost 9 bases, and 11 bases lay between the germline ends. CDR1 and CDR2 (germline): LGHNT, FRNRAP.